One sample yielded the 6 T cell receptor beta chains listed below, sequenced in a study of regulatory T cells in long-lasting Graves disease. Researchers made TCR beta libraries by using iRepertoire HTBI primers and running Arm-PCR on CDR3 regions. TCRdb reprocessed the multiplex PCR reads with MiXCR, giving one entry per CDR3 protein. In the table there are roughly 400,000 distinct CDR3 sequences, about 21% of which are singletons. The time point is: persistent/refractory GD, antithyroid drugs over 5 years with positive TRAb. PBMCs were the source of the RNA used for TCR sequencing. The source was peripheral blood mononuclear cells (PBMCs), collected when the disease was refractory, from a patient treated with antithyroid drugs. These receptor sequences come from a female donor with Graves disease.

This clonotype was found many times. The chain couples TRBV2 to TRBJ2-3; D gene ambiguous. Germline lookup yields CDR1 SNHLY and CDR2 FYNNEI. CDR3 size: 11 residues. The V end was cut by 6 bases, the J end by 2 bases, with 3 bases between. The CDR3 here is CASSYTDTQYF. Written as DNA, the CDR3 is TGTGCCAGCAGCTACACAGATACGCAGTATTTT.

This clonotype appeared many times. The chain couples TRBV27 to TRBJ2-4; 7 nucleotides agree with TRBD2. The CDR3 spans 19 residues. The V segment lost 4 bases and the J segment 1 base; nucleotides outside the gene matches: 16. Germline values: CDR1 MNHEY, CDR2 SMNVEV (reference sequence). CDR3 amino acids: CASSSSPSGAARAKNIQYF. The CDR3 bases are TGTGCCAGCAGTTCTAGCCCAAGCGGGGCGGCTCGGGCCAAAAACATTCAGTACTTC.

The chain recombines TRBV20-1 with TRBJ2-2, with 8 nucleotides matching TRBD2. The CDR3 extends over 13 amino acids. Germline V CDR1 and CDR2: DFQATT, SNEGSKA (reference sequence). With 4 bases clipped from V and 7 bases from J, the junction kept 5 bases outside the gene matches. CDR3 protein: CSANGRASGELFF. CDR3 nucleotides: TGCAGTGCTAACGGGAGGGCCAGCGGGGAGCTGTTTTTT.

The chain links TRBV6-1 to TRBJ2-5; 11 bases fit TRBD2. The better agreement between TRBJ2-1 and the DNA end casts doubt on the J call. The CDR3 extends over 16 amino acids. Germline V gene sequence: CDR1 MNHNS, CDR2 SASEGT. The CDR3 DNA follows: TGTGCCAGCAGTGAACAGACTAGCGGGAATTACAATGAGCAGTTCTTC. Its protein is CASSEQTSGNYNEQFF.

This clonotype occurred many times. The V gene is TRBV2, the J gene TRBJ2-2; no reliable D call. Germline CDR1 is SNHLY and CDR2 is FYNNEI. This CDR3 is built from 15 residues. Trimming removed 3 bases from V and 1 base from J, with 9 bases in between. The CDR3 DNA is TGTGCCAGCAGTGAGGTCAGAGTGAACACCGGGGAGCTGTTTTTT. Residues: CASSEVRVNTGELFF.

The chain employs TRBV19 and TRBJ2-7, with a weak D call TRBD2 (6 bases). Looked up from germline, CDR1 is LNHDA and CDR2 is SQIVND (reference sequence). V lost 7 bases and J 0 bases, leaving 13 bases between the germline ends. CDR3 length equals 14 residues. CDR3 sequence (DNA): TGTGCCAGTACCCTTGGGACTTTCTCCTACGAGCAGTACTTC. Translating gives CASTLGTFSYEQYF.